The present T cell receptor beta chain was sequenced within a study of blood T cell repertoires in COVID-19. Study as a whole: Spain, Italy and the United States supplied samples that represented acute and convalescent COVID-19.

Recovered status applied to Cohort 3 donors who had two consecutive negative PCRs. It also applied to those with clearance or with symptom resolution. This CDR3 contains 13 residues. Trimming took 8 bases from V and 4 from J; bases not matched to a gene: 5. Germline V gives CDR1 MNHEY, CDR2 SMNVEV (reference sequence). Using immunoSEQ multiplex PCR, the repertoire was profiled, and TCRdb retains in-frame clones only, with some absent. The sample carries about 480,000 clones, roughly 88% recorded once. The receptor's source is a woman aged 40 to 49 who had recovered from COVID-19. Sequenced input: PBMCs or T cells enriched from blood (not recorded which). The V call is TRBV27, the J call TRBJ1-5; 7 bases map to TRBD1. In DNA form, the CDR3 reads TGTGCCAGCCAGACAGGGCTAAATCAGCCCCAGCATTTT. Amino acid sequence: CASQTGLNQPQHF.